The entry below describes one T cell receptor beta chain. The data were taken from a study of blood T cell repertoires in COVID-19. Study-wide background: Acute-phase and convalescent COVID-19 samples originated in the United States, Italy and Spain. In each case, the material was cDNA or gDNA derived from T cells, B-cell-depleted T cells, or PBMCs.

Sequencing used immunoSEQ multiplex PCR; TCRdb keeps in-frame clones, though not all of them. The table includes 150,000 to 200,000 clones, about 83% detected once. The CDR3 covers 13 residues. Germline V CDR1 and CDR2: MNHNY, SVGAGI (reference sequence). Trimming shortened V by 7 bases and J by 4 bases, and 11 bases separated the two germline ends. The chain has TRBV6-6 and TRBJ2-1; D may be TRBD2 (6 bases). Sequencing was carried out using peripheral blood. The clonotype originates from a woman between 65 and 79 years old with COVID-19, enrolled during active disease. CDR3 amino acids: CASNPSGYNEQFF. The DNA for the CDR3 is TGTGCCAGCAACCCCAGCGGGTACAATGAGCAGTTCTTC.